This T cell receptor beta chain comes out of a study of T-cell reconstitution after alpha-beta-depleted transplantation in children. The J segment lost 3 bases and the V segment lost 7 bases, leaving 2 bases of the junction unmatched. The CDR3 runs to 14 residues. The germline gives CDR1 LNHDA, CDR2 SQIVND (reference sequence). This clonotype was detected only a few times. Its antigen is undetermined. Study observations and caveats: For some patients, TCRbeta diversity was high at day 60 because of recipient T cells and thymic progenitors that survived. In patients about two months after transplant, alpha-beta T cells reportedly arose from several hundred expanded graft clones. Counts and diversity of T cells one year after transplant came mostly from newly produced T cells.

Molecular barcoding with unique molecular identifiers was used for the TCRbeta library. In TCRdb, the PCR reads were re-called with MiXCR into one record per CDR3 protein. Of 700,000 to 950,000 distinct CDR3 sequences listed, roughly 15% are singletons. Sequencing was performed on PBMCs, mostly from graft donor cells, taken 360 days after TCRalphabeta/CD19-depleted stem cell transplant. V usage is TRBV19 and J usage is TRBJ2-1, with TRBD2 matching 11 bases. The clonotype was recovered from a male patient aged 10 to 17 who had a stem cell transplant for acute lymphoblastic leukemia, so the T cells may come from the graft donor. The DNA of the CDR3 is TGTGCCAGTACTAGCGGGAGGCTCTACAATGAGCAGTTCTTC. This translates into CASTSGRLYNEQFF.